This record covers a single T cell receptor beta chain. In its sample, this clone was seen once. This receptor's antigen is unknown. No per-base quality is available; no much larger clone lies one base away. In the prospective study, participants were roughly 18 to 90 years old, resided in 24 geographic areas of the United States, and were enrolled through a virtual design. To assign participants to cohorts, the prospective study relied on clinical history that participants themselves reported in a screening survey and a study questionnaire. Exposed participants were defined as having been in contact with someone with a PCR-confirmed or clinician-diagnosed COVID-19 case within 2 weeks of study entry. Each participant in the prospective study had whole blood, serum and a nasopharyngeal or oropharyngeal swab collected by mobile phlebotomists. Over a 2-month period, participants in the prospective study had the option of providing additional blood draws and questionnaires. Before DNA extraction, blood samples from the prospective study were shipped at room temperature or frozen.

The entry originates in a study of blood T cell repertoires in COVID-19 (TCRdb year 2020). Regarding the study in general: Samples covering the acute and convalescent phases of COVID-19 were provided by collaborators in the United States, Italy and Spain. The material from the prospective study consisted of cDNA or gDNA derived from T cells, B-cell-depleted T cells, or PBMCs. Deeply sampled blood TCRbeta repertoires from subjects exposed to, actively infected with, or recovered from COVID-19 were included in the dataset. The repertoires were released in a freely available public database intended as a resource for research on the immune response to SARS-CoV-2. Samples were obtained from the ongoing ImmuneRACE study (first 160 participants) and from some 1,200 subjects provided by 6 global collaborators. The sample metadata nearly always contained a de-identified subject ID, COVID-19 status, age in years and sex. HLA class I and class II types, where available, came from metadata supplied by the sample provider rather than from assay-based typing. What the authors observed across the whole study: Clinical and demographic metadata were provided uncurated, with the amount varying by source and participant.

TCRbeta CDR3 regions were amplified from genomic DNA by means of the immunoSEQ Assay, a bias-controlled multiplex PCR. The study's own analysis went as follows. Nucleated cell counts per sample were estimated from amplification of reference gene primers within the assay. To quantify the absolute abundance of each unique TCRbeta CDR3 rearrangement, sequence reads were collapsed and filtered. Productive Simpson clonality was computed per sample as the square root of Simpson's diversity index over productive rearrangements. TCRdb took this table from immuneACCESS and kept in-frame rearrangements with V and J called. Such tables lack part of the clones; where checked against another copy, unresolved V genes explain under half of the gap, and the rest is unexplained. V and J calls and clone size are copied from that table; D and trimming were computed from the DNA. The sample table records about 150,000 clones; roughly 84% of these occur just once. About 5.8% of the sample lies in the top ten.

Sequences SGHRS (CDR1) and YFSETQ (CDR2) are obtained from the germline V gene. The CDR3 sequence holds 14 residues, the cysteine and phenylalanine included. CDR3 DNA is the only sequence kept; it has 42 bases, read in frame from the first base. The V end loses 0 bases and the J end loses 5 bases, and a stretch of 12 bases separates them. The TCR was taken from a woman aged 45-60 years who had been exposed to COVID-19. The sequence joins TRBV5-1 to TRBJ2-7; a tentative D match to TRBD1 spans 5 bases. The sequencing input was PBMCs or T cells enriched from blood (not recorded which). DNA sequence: TGCGCCAGCAGCTTGGGTCAGGGTACCCACGAGCAGTACTTC. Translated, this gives CASSLGQGTHEQYF.